The clone carrying this TCR beta chain was seen more than once but under ten times. Its antigen is not identified. Germline trimming cut 0 bases from V and 3 bases from J; bases unmatched to any gene: 5. The CDR3 sequence is 17 residues long. In germline, CDR1 is LGHNA, CDR2 YSLEER. In the sort, naive CD8 T cells were defined as CD8+CD4-CCR7+CD45RA+. These data originate in a study of molecular identifiers for immune sequencing clone quantification. As for the study in general: Five aliquots were made in replicates from the RNA of approximately 20,000 or 98,000 naive CD8 cells, and four were sequenced.

Notes on the study in general: The study found clones above 20 RNA copies held over 98% of effector molecules and under 1% in naive cells.

TCR libraries were built in bulk with a published protocol and specific TCR primers. From the PCR reads, TCRdb called clonotypes with MiXCR, one entry per CDR3 protein. The table lists 350,000 or so distinct CDR3 sequences, around 21% of them singletons. Sequenced sample: naive CD8+ T cells from blood, with Jurkat cell RNA spiked in. Subset defined: FACS-sorted CD8+CD4-CCR7+CD45RA+ naive T cells. The chain links TRBV4-3 to TRBJ2-1; TRBD1 matches 10 bases. The clonotype comes from a human donor in good health. Some libraries in this study had Jurkat cell RNA spiked in. The CDR3 bases are TGCGCCAGCAGCCAAGATATGGGACAGGGGTTCTACAATGAGCAGTTCTTC. It codes for CASSQDMGQGFYNEQFF.